A selection of T cell receptor beta chains follows, all from one sample in a study of T cell responses to AZD1222 COVID-19 vaccine. Clones were sequenced by immunoSEQ multiplex PCR, and TCRdb holds only the in-frame ones, with some missing. The sample records about 180,000 clones, approximately 90% being singletons. The input for sequencing was peripheral blood, taken on day 0 of AZD1222 vaccination. The receptor set was obtained from an adult in good health. CDR3s include the opening cysteine and the closing phenylalanine or tryptophan. The D gene is left open where the match is weak. Size tells how often a clone was seen (once, few, many) or the class of an expanded clone, and some rows leave it out.

v_gene: TRBV28; j_gene: TRBJ1-1; abundance: .; d_gene: .; CDR3nt: TGTGCCAGCAGCCCCGACAGTCGAGCTTTCTTT; CDR3aa: CASSPDSRAFF
v_gene: TRBV19; j_gene: TRBJ2-1; abundance: once; d_gene: .; CDR3nt: TGTGCCAGTAGGCAGGGCGTCCCCTACAATGAGCAGTTCTTC; CDR3aa: CASRQGVPYNEQFF
v_gene: TRBV5-1; j_gene: TRBJ1-4; abundance: .; d_gene: .; CDR3nt: TGCGCCAGCAGCTTGTCCGGGGCTGCAACTAATGAAAAACTGTTTTTT; CDR3aa: CASSLSGAATNEKLFF
v_gene: TRBV5-5; j_gene: TRBJ2-6; abundance: .; d_gene: .; CDR3nt: TGTGCCAGCAGCTTGCCTTCGGGGGCCAACGTCCTGACTTTC; CDR3aa: CASSLPSGANVLTF
v_gene: TRBV5-1; j_gene: TRBJ1-3; abundance: .; d_gene: .; CDR3nt: TGCGCCAGCAGCTTGGAACCGGTAGCTGGAAACACCATATATTTT; CDR3aa: CASSLEPVAGNTIYF
v_gene: TRBV5-6; j_gene: TRBJ1-2; abundance: .; d_gene: .; CDR3nt: TGTGCCAGCAGCTCTGGGGCCGAAGAGGACTATGGCTACACCTTC; CDR3aa: CASSSGAEEDYGYTF
v_gene: TRBV7-9; j_gene: TRBJ1-2; abundance: .; d_gene: TRBD1; CDR3nt: TGTGCCAGCAGCTCCTGGGACAGGGCGTATGGCTACACCTTC; CDR3aa: CASSSWDRAYGYTF
v_gene: TRBV3-1/TRBV3-2; j_gene: TRBJ2-5; abundance: once; d_gene: .; CDR3nt: TGTGCCAGCAGCCAAGATGGGGGCGGGGAGACCCAGTACTTC; CDR3aa: CASSQDGGGETQYF
v_gene: TRBV2; j_gene: TRBJ1-2; abundance: .; d_gene: .; CDR3nt: TGTGCCAGCAGAGCTTATGGCTACACCTTC; CDR3aa: CASRAYGYTF
v_gene: TRBV12-5; j_gene: TRBJ2-1; abundance: .; d_gene: .; CDR3nt: TGTGCTAGTGGTTTAGAAGGGGTTTCCTACAATGAGCAGTTCTTC; CDR3aa: CASGLEGVSYNEQFF
v_gene: TRBV27; j_gene: TRBJ2-3; abundance: .; d_gene: TRBD2; CDR3nt: TGTGCCAGCAGCCCCGGGACTAGCGGGGGGCCGACAGATACGCAGTATTTT; CDR3aa: CASSPGTSGGPTDTQYF
v_gene: TRBV4-3; j_gene: TRBJ2-3; abundance: .; d_gene: .; CDR3nt: TGCGCCAGCAGCACCCGACAGAGCACAGATACGCAGTATTTT; CDR3aa: CASSTRQSTDTQYF
v_gene: TRBV24-1; j_gene: TRBJ1-1; abundance: .; d_gene: .; CDR3nt: TGTGCCACCAGTGACCTACAGAACACTGAAGCTTTCTTT; CDR3aa: CATSDLQNTEAFF
v_gene: TRBV9; j_gene: TRBJ2-7; abundance: once; d_gene: .; CDR3nt: TGTGCCAGCAGCGTAGGGTTAGCCCCTAACTACGAGCAGTACTTC; CDR3aa: CASSVGLAPNYEQYF
v_gene: TRBV4-3; j_gene: TRBJ2-5; abundance: once; d_gene: .; CDR3nt: TGCGCCAGCAGCCAAGGGAGCAGGAACCAAGAGACCCAGTACTTC; CDR3aa: CASSQGSRNQETQYF
v_gene: TRBV5-1; j_gene: TRBJ1-1; abundance: .; d_gene: .; CDR3nt: TGCGCCAGCAGATTCGACAGCGCCACTGAAGCTTTCTTT; CDR3aa: CASRFDSATEAFF
v_gene: TRBV5-1; j_gene: TRBJ1-5; abundance: .; d_gene: .; CDR3nt: TGCGCCAGCAGCTTGTCCGGAGGGTCGGGTCAGCCCCAGCATTTT; CDR3aa: CASSLSGGSGQPQHF
v_gene: TRBV5-1; j_gene: TRBJ1-2; abundance: few; d_gene: .; CDR3nt: TGCGCCAGCAGCTTTACAGGGAACGGCTATGGCTACACCTTC; CDR3aa: CASSFTGNGYGYTF
v_gene: TRBV10-1; j_gene: TRBJ1-6; abundance: once; d_gene: .; CDR3nt: TGCGCCAGCAGTGAGCGGGTCAGGGATCATTCACCCCTCCACTTT; CDR3aa: CASSERVRDHSPLHF
v_gene: TRBV2; j_gene: TRBJ2-2; abundance: .; d_gene: TRBD2; CDR3nt: TGTGCCAGCAGCCGACTAGCGGGGTTCACCGGGGAGCTGTTTTTT; CDR3aa: CASSRLAGFTGELFF
v_gene: TRBV6-4; j_gene: TRBJ1-1; abundance: .; d_gene: .; CDR3nt: TGTGCCAGCAGTAAGGAGGACGGTGGGGTTGAAGCTTTCTTT; CDR3aa: CASSKEDGGVEAFF
v_gene: TRBV5-1; j_gene: TRBJ2-2; abundance: few; d_gene: TRBD1; CDR3nt: TGCGCCAGCAGCTTAACCGGGACAGCCATCGCCGGGGAGCTGTTTTTT; CDR3aa: CASSLTGTAIAGELFF
v_gene: TRBV11-3; j_gene: TRBJ1-3; abundance: .; d_gene: .; CDR3nt: TGTGCCAGCAGCTTAGCTGGGGAGACTGGAAACACCATATATTTT; CDR3aa: CASSLAGETGNTIYF
v_gene: TRBV4-3; j_gene: TRBJ1-1; abundance: .; d_gene: .; CDR3nt: TGCGCCAGCAGCCAAGATCCGTCAGCGGGGTATATAGAAGCTTTCTTT; CDR3aa: CASSQDPSAGYIEAFF
v_gene: TRBV4-1; j_gene: TRBJ2-5; abundance: .; d_gene: TRBD2; CDR3nt: TGCGCCAGCAGCCATGCTAGCGGGGGGTCCCAAGAGACCCAGTACTTC; CDR3aa: CASSHASGGSQETQYF
v_gene: TRBV7-3; j_gene: TRBJ2-3; abundance: .; d_gene: TRBD2; CDR3nt: TGTGCCAGCAGCTTAGAACTAGCGGGGGGGCCAGATACGCAGTATTTT; CDR3aa: CASSLELAGGPDTQYF
v_gene: TRBV25-1; j_gene: TRBJ2-2; abundance: .; d_gene: .; CDR3nt: TGTGCCAGCAGTGAATGGGGACATAGTCCCGGGGAGCTGTTTTTT; CDR3aa: CASSEWGHSPGELFF
v_gene: TRBV10-2; j_gene: TRBJ2-1; abundance: .; d_gene: TRBD1; CDR3nt: TGCGCCAGCAATAGACAGGGAAAGGACAATGAGCAGTTCTTC; CDR3aa: CASNRQGKDNEQFF
v_gene: TRBV30; j_gene: TRBJ1-2; abundance: .; d_gene: .; CDR3nt: TGTGCCTGGAGCGGACAACAGGCTTATATCTATGGCTACACCTTC; CDR3aa: CAWSGQQAYIYGYTF
v_gene: TRBV9; j_gene: TRBJ1-6; abundance: .; d_gene: TRBD1; CDR3nt: TGTGCCAGCAGCGTAGGGCAGGGGGCGAGTTCACCCCTCCACTTT; CDR3aa: CASSVGQGASSPLHF
v_gene: TRBV20-1; j_gene: TRBJ2-7; abundance: .; d_gene: .; CDR3nt: TGCAGTGCTACAGAAACCTACGAGCAGTACTTC; CDR3aa: CSATETYEQYF
v_gene: TRBV3-1/TRBV3-2; j_gene: TRBJ1-5; abundance: .; d_gene: .; CDR3nt: TGTGCCAGCAGCCCGCGGGCAGTTAGCAATCAGCCCCAGCATTTT; CDR3aa: CASSPRAVSNQPQHF
v_gene: TRBV4-3; j_gene: TRBJ2-1; abundance: .; d_gene: TRBD2; CDR3nt: TGCGCCAGCAGCCAAGACGGCGGGGGAACCCATGAGCAGTTCTTC; CDR3aa: CASSQDGGGTHEQFF
v_gene: TRBV10-3; j_gene: TRBJ2-3; abundance: .; d_gene: .; CDR3nt: TGTGCCATCAGTGAGCGGGGTGGCGGCACAGATACGCAGTATTTT; CDR3aa: CAISERGGGTDTQYF
v_gene: TRBV27; j_gene: TRBJ1-2; abundance: once; d_gene: TRBD1; CDR3nt: TGTGCCAGCAGACGACAGGGAGGGCCCTATGGCTACACCTTC; CDR3aa: CASRRQGGPYGYTF